These 26 T cell receptor beta chains were all obtained from the same sample, sequenced in a study of cytomegalovirus exposure and HLA in healthy donors. PCR employed 60 Vbeta and 13 Jbeta primers. The data were produced by immunoSEQ multiplex PCR, yet TCRdb's version contains in-frame clones alone and is incomplete. The sample shows roughly 99,000 clones, 60% to 85% of them seen only once. The sequenced material came from PBMCs. The receptors shown here come from a man aged 55 to 70 in good health and CMV-seropositive.

This chain links TRBV7-6 with TRBJ2-5, with D perhaps TRBD1 (5 bases). Trimming shortened V by 5 bases and J by 4 bases, and 17 bases separated the two germline ends. The CDR3 extends over 15 amino acids. The germline V gene has CDR1 SGHVS and CDR2 FNYEAQ. The CDR3 loop is CASSSQARVGETQYF. CDR3 DNA sequence: TGTGCCAGCAGCAGTCAAGCCAGGGTCGGAGAGACCCAGTACTTC.

The chain uses TRBV6-5 and TRBJ2-1; D ambiguous. Germline lookup yields CDR1 MNHEY and CDR2 SVGAGI. This CDR3 contains 14 residues. The V end lost 5 bases, the J end lost 2 bases, and 10 bases lay between the germline ends. The CDR3 DNA follows: TGTGCCAGCAGTAAGGTCAGGACCTACAATGAGCAGTTCTTC. Encoded protein: CASSKVRTYNEQFF.

The rearrangement joins TRBV5-1 to TRBJ2-1; 11 bases align to TRBD2. The germline gives CDR1 SGHRS, CDR2 YFSETQ. The CDR3 consists of 15 residues. Unmatched junction bases numbered 10, after V lost 8 bases and J lost 6 bases. CDR3 protein: CASRRLAGGPNEQFF. Written as DNA, the CDR3 is TGCGCCAGTAGACGTTTAGCGGGGGGGCCCAATGAGCAGTTCTTC.

The CDR3 DNA reads TGTGCCAGCAGCTTAGCGTGGGGAGATTCACCCCTCCACTTT. Protein: CASSLAWGDSPLHF. The V gene is TRBV7-9, the J gene TRBJ1-6; unclear D gene. The CDR3 is 14 residues long. In germline, CDR1 is SEHNR, CDR2 FQNEAQ (reference sequence). Trimming stripped 0 bases from V and 8 bases from J, with 8 bases between.

This chain connects TRBV7-2 to TRBJ2-7; 7 bases are shared with TRBD1. V trimming: 5 bases; J trimming: 0 bases; junction bases outside the gene matches: 7. The CDR3 contains 15 residues. Germline V lookup: CDR1 SGHTA, CDR2 FQGNSA. Here the CDR3 DNA reads TGTGCCAGCAGCCAGGGACAGTTTCACTCCTACGAGCAGTACTTC. It translates to CASSQGQFHSYEQYF.

V and J are TRBV7-2 and TRBJ2-1, with 8 bases that match TRBD1. Per the germline V gene, CDR1 is SGHTA and CDR2 is FQGNSA. CDR3 size: 15 residues. V shed 2 bases and J 0 bases; nucleotides not matched to a gene: 0. CDR3 loop: CASSLQGASYNEQFF. The CDR3 DNA is TGTGCCAGCAGCTTACAGGGGGCCTCCTACAATGAGCAGTTCTTC.

This chain joins TRBV11-2 and TRBJ2-1, with TRBD1 matching 10 bases. Germline lookup yields CDR1 SGHAT and CDR2 FQNNGV. Unmatched junction bases numbered 8, after V lost 1 base and J lost 8 bases. This CDR3 comprises 16 residues. CDR3 DNA sequence: TGTGCCAGCAGCTTAGTTCGGGACAGGGGCTCGGATGAGCAGTTCTTC. It encodes CASSLVRDRGSDEQFF.

The chain uses TRBV7-9 and TRBJ2-3, with D possibly matching TRBD2 (6 bases). V was trimmed by 6 bases and J by 4 bases, leaving 8 bases between them. The CDR3 spans 12 residues. Per the germline V gene, CDR1 is SEHNR and CDR2 is FQNEAQ (reference sequence). CDR3 residues: CASRGGSDTQYF. The DNA of the CDR3 is TGTGCCAGCAGGGGAGGCTCAGATACGCAGTATTTT.

The chain joins TRBV27 to TRBJ1-2; possible D gene TRBD1, 5 bases. Trimming removed 3 bases at V and 6 bases at J, with 11 bases between. CDR1 is MNHEY and CDR2 is SMNVEV in the germline V gene (reference sequence). The CDR3 sequence is 13 residues long. The CDR3 loop is CASSFRAGHGYTF. CDR3 nucleotide sequence: TGTGCCAGCAGTTTCCGGGCGGGACATGGCTACACCTTC.

This clone was seen only a few times. The same CDR3 also results from other DNA sequences found in this sample. The DNA for the CDR3 is TGTGCCAGCAGCTTTAGCGGGGGGTACAATGAGCAGTTCTTC. Its protein is CASSFSGGYNEQFF. V is TRBV7-9 and J is TRBJ2-1, with 10 bases lining up with TRBD2. The CDR3 is 14 residues long. V shed 3 bases, J shed 4 bases, and the junction held 0 bases outside the gene matches. Germline V gives CDR1 SEHNR, CDR2 FQNEAQ (reference sequence).

This clone was found a few times. The chain has TRBV5-6 and TRBJ1-1; D remains unclear. Germline assignment: CDR1 SGHDT and CDR2 YYEEEE. There are 13 residues in the CDR3. V gave up 1 base and J gave up 1 base, with 5 bases separating them. CDR3 residues: CASSLLQNTEAFF. The CDR3 DNA is TGTGCCAGCAGCTTGTTACAGAACACTGAAGCTTTCTTT.

The chain uses TRBV6-5 and TRBJ2-5, with TRBD2 matching 15 bases. V shed 4 bases and J 7 bases; nucleotides not matched to a gene: 7. CDR3 length equals 16 residues. CDR1 is MNHEY, CDR2 SVGAGI, per germline. CDR3 sequence (DNA): TGTGCCAGCAGTTTCGGACTAGCGGGGGGGCGGTGGACCCAGTACTTC. Protein: CASSFGLAGGRWTQYF.

The chain couples TRBV7-9 to TRBJ2-5; 9 nucleotides line up with TRBD2. Germline values: CDR1 SEHNR, CDR2 FQNEAQ (reference sequence). This CDR3 spans 15 amino acids. Trimming removed 5 bases from V and 1 base from J; junction bases left unmatched: 5. The CDR3 bases are TGTGCCAGCAGCCGGGCGGGAGGGACCCAAGAGACCCAGTACTTC. Amino acid sequence: CASSRAGGTQETQYF.

The genes are TRBV10-3 and TRBJ2-2, with 10 positions matching TRBD1. Germline assignment: CDR1 ENHRY and CDR2 SYGVKD. The CDR3 has 15 amino acids. V was pared by 10 bases and J by 5 bases, with 10 bases of the junction left unmatched. The CDR3 sequence is CATIGDRGGTGELFF. The CDR3 DNA sequence: TGTGCCACTATAGGGGACAGGGGTGGAACCGGGGAGCTGTTTTTT.

The chain carries TRBV6-1 and TRBJ2-1; perhaps TRBD2 as D (5 bases). Trimming took off 4 bases at V and 0 bases at J, with 13 bases between the two ends. The CDR3 is made up of 16 amino acids. The germline V gene has CDR1 MNHNS and CDR2 SASEGT. The CDR3, as DNA: TGTGCCAGCAGTGGGTTCCGGCGGGTCTCCTACAATGAGCAGTTCTTC. Encoded protein: CASSGFRRVSYNEQFF.

V gene TRBV27 combines with J gene TRBJ1-3; 7 bases are shared with TRBD1. The CDR3 consists of 15 residues. The germline V gene encodes CDR1 MNHEY and CDR2 SMNVEV (reference sequence). Trimming at V came to 3 bases and at J to 0 bases, leaving 2 bases not matched to a gene. The CDR3 reads CASSLTGFSGNTIYF. In nucleotides, the CDR3 is TGTGCCAGCAGTTTGACAGGGTTCTCTGGAAACACCATATATTTT.

The chain couples TRBV2 to TRBJ1-3; maybe TRBD1 (6 bases). Germline-derived CDR1 and CDR2 are SNHLY and FYNNEI. Trimming left V 9 bases short and J 0 bases short, with 6 bases between. CDR3 length: 12 amino acids. This chain's CDR3 is CARQGSGNTIYF. The CDR3 region has the DNA TGTGCCAGACAGGGCTCTGGAAACACCATATATTTT.

There are a few counts of this clone. The rearrangement links TRBV5-4 to TRBJ2-5; TRBD2 agrees at 7 bases. With V trimmed by 3 bases and J by 5 bases, 4 bases remained unmatched. CDR1 SGHNT and CDR2 YYREEE come from the germline V gene (reference sequence). This CDR3 spans 13 amino acids. The CDR3 is CASSSYGGETQYF. CDR3 nucleotide sequence: TGTGCCAGCAGCTCCTACGGGGGGGAGACCCAGTACTTC.

This clone was picked up a small number of times. V and J are TRBV5-8 and TRBJ2-3; D possibly corresponds to TRBD2 (7 bases). The CDR3 length is 14 residues. Germline assignment: CDR1 SGHTS and CDR2 YDEGEE. V was pared by 0 bases and J by 6 bases, with 11 bases between. The CDR3 sequence: CASSLDRGGDTQYF. The DNA of the CDR3 is TGTGCCAGCAGCTTGGATAGGGGGGGGGATACGCAGTATTTT.

This clone was observed a few times. The genes are TRBV7-6 and TRBJ2-1, with TRBD1 as a possible D gene (6 bases). Germline V gene sequence: CDR1 SGHVS, CDR2 FNYEAQ. CDR3 size: 16 residues. V lost 0 bases and J lost 4, with 13 bases in between. The DNA of the CDR3 is TGTGCCAGCAGCTTAGCCGGACAGTCCTTTTACAATGAGCAGTTCTTC. Its translation is CASSLAGQSFYNEQFF.

This clone has just one count. A read error may account for a junction end that differs from germline. The chain employs TRBV7-7 and TRBJ2-1, with 13 nucleotides matching TRBD2. The germline CDR1 and CDR2 sequences are SSHAT and FNYEAQ (reference sequence). The CDR3 totals 16 residues. CDR3 coding DNA: TGTGCTAGCAGCTTGACGACTAGCGGGGGGTACAATGAGCAGTTCTTC. This encodes CASSLTTSGGYNEQFF.

V is TRBV5-1 and J is TRBJ1-1; 10 bases fit TRBD1. Germline V gene lookup returns CDR1 SGHRS and CDR2 YFSETQ. The CDR3 sequence is 15 residues long. After removal of 4 bases from V and 0 bases from J, the junction contained 3 bases not matched to a gene. The CDR3 here is CASSPGQGVNTEAFF. The CDR3 bases are TGCGCCAGCAGCCCAGGACAGGGGGTGAACACTGAAGCTTTCTTT.

The rearrangement joins TRBV10-3 to TRBJ2-1, with 11 bases matching TRBD1. This CDR3 has 16 amino acids. From germline, CDR1 is ENHRY and CDR2 SYGVKD. J lost 4 bases, V lost 0 bases, and 2 bases had no gene match. CDR3 nucleotide sequence: TGTGCCATCAGTGAGTCCCGGGACAGGGGGTACAATGAGCAGTTCTTC. Amino acid sequence: CAISESRDRGYNEQFF.

This clone was picked up a small number of times. The J gene is TRBJ2-1, the V gene TRBV27, with TRBD1 as a possible D gene (6 bases). The CDR3 runs to 14 residues. Germline V gene lookup returns CDR1 MNHEY and CDR2 SMNVEV (reference sequence). V lost 1 base and J 8 bases, leaving 12 bases between the germline ends. For the CDR3, the DNA is TGTGCCAGCAGTTTATTGTGGGGGCGGGATGAGCAGTTCTTC. Amino acids: CASSLLWGRDEQFF.

A remark on this clone: This sample also contains other DNA sequences that code for the same CDR3. The rearrangement joins TRBV29-1 to TRBJ1-2; D remains ambiguous. Germline-derived CDR1 and CDR2 are SQVTM and ANQGSEA. This CDR3 spans 12 amino acids. With 3 bases removed from V and 2 bases from J, the gap between germline ends came to 7 bases. The CDR3 region is CSVDSGNYGYTF. In nucleotides, the CDR3 is TGCAGCGTTGACTCCGGGAACTATGGCTACACCTTC.

The chain employs TRBV7-2 and TRBJ2-7; tentative D call: TRBD1 (5 bases). The germline V gene has CDR1 SGHTA and CDR2 FQGNSA. The V and J ends lost 1 base and 5 bases respectively, with 6 bases between them. The CDR3 sequence is 12 residues long. CDR3 coding DNA: TGTGCCAGCAGCTTAGTAGGGGACGAGCAGTACTTC. This sequence encodes CASSLVGDEQYF.